This entry is about one T cell receptor (beta chain). The entry originates in a study of blood T cell repertoires in COVID-19. Study-wide background: In each case, the material was cDNA or gDNA derived from T cells, B-cell-depleted T cells, or PBMCs.

Authors' analysis steps: Amplification of reference gene primers was used by the study to estimate nucleated cell counts. TCRdb's table, derived via immunoSEQ multiplex PCR, lists solely in-frame clones and lacks some. The D gene and trimming were derived from the DNA, and the V and J assignments and clone size from that table. The table includes 80,000 or so clones, approximately 82% detected once. Between the trimmed V and J ends, which lost 1 base and 4 bases, there was a span of 13 bases. The CDR3 has 16 amino acids. Germline lookup yields CDR1 LNHDA and CDR2 SQIVND (reference sequence). Specimen: peripheral blood. The chain has TRBV19 and TRBJ2-2; possible D gene TRBD2, 6 bases. The TCR was taken from a woman in her 70s with acute or convalescent COVID-19. CDR3: CASSIAGSSGTGELFF. CDR3 DNA: TGTGCCAGTAGTATAGCTGGCAGTAGCGGCACCGGGGAGCTGTTTTTT.